The clone carrying this T cell receptor (beta chain) was seen a handful of times. The data were taken from a study of blood T cell repertoires in COVID-19. Overall study context: From T cells, B-cell-depleted T cells, or PBMCs came the material, which was cDNA or gDNA.

Per the original data handling: Using reference gene primer amplification, nucleated cell counts were estimated. Profiled with immunoSEQ multiplex PCR; TCRdb holds only in-frame clones, not every one. V and J calls and clone size are given by that table; D and trimming were obtained from the DNA. The table shows about 310,000 clones, with about 87% occurring only once. This CDR3 has 15 residues. Trimming removed 5 bases from V and 5 bases from J, with 15 bases in between. Germline CDR1 is SGHVS and CDR2 is FQNEAQ. This TCR was recovered from a woman in her forties or fifties who had recovered from COVID-19. The V gene is TRBV7-8, the J gene TRBJ1-4; D possibly corresponds to TRBD1 (5 bases). The sample taken for sequencing was peripheral blood. CDR3 sequence reads: CASSAYRLGNEKLFF. DNA for the CDR3: TGTGCCAGCAGCGCTTACAGGCTTGGGAATGAAAAACTGTTTTTT.